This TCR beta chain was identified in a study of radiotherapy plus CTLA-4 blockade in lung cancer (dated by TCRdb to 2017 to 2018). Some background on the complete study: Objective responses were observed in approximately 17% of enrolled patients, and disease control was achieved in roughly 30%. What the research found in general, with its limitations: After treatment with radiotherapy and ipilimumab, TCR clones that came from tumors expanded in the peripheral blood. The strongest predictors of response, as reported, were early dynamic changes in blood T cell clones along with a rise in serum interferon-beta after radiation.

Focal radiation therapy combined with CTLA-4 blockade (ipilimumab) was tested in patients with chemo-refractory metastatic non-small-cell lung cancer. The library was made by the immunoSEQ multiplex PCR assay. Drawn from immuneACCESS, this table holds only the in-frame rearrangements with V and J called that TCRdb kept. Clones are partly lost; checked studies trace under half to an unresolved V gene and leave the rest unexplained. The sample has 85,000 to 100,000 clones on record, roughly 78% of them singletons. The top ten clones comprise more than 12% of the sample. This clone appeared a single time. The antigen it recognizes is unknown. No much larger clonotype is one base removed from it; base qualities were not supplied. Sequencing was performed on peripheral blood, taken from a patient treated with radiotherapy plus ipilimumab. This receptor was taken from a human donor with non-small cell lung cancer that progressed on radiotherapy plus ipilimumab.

The DNA reads TGCGCCAGCAGCTCGTTCGGGACAGGGGGCGCCGGAAACACCATATATTTT. Translation gives CASSSFGTGGAGNTIYF. Recombination connected TRBV5-1 to TRBJ1-3, with TRBD1 matching 12 junction bases. CDR1 and CDR2 are read off the germline V gene as SGHRS and YFSETQ. The junction shows trimming of 3 bases on V and 4 bases on J, and the gene matches do not reach 8 bases of it. The CDR3, cysteine through phenylalanine, is 17 amino acids long. Solely the CDR3 DNA is kept, with 51 bases framed from the first base. Full variable domain (CDR3 extended with the reference TRBV5-1 and TRBJ1-3 proteins): KAGVTQTPRYLIKTRGQQVTLSCSPISGHRSVSWYQQTPGQGLQFLFEYFSETQRNKGNFPGRFSGRQFSNSRSEMNVSTLELGDSALYLCASSSFGTGGAGNTIYFGEGSWLTVV.